Below are 25 T cell receptor beta chains sequenced from a single sample in a study of T cells in women clearing cervical HPV infection. The table came from immunoSEQ multiplex PCR; TCRdb's copy has only in-frame clones and leaves some out. The table lists some 20,000 clones. Sequencing was performed on blood buffy coat. These receptors all come from a woman aged 18-70 years with a cervical HPV16 infection that either progressed to CIN3+ or cleared (not recorded which).

The sequenced CDR3 bases are TGTGCCAGCAGCTTAGATTGGACGGACAATGAC. It codes for CASSLDWTDND. The whole CDR3 reads CASSLDWTDNDYTF. The gene calls are TRBV7-9 and TRBJ1-2, with a weak D call TRBD1 (5 bases). The CDR3 is cut off 3 residues early in the read; its end comes from the germline J gene. Germline V gene lookup returns CDR1 SEHNR and CDR2 FQNEAQ (reference sequence). The CDR3 runs 14 residues.

Turning to this clone: The read terminates 3 residues ahead of where the CDR3 ends, so the germline J gene completes it. The chain employs TRBV11-2 and TRBJ2-5; D is uncertain. CDR1 and CDR2 from the germline V gene are SGHAT and FQNNGV. Deletions cut 5 bases from V and 0 bases from J, with 7 bases between. This CDR3 contains 13 residues. CDR3 sequence: CASSPNYQETQYF. The CDR3 bases that were read are TGTGCCAGCAGCCCGAACTACCAAGAGACC.

The CDR3 region is CASSVASLPPYNEQFF. The covered CDR3 bases are TGTGCCAGCAGCGTAGCTAGCCTGCCCCCCTACAATGAG. The rearrangement joins TRBV9 to TRBJ2-1, with a possible D match to TRBD2 (5 bases). The read terminates 3 residues before the CDR3 end, so the remaining end is supplied by the germline J gene. Trimming removed 0 bases from V and 2 bases from J, with 12 bases in between. This CDR3 has 16 residues. The germline V gene encodes CDR1 SGDLS and CDR2 YYNGEE.

For this clone: The read ends 3 residues early relative to the CDR3; the germline J gene fills the gap. The V call is TRBV2, the J call TRBJ1-4, with D possibly being TRBD1 (6 bases). The CDR3 loop spans 15 amino acids. CDR1 is SNHLY and CDR2 is FYNNEI in the germline V gene. Trimming shortened V by 0 bases and J by 6 bases, and 11 bases separated the two germline ends. CDR3 DNA, as far as it was read: TGTGCCAGCAGTGAAGCGGGGGGGGCGTATGAAAAA. Its protein is CASSEAGGAYEK. The complete CDR3 sequence is CASSEAGGAYEKLFF.

On this clone itself: Coverage ceases 3 residues before the CDR3 finishes, and the germline J gene fills in the end. The chain joins TRBV2 to TRBJ2-1; 11 positions agree with TRBD2. The CDR3 length is 17 residues. Germline-derived CDR1 and CDR2 are SNHLY and FYNNEI. Trimming cost V 3 bases and J 0 bases; bases outside gene matches: 4. The covered CDR3 bases are TGTGCCAGCAGTGACGGACTAGCGGGCGCCTCCTACAATGAG. It codes for CASSDGLAGASYNE. In full, the CDR3 reads CASSDGLAGASYNEQFF.

In regard to this clone: The read terminates 3 residues before the CDR3 end, so the remaining end is supplied by the germline J gene. This chain joins TRBV20-1 and TRBJ1-1, with 8 bases matching TRBD1. The CDR3 runs 14 residues. V shed 5 bases, J shed 1 base, and the junction held 6 bases outside the gene matches. Germline lookup yields CDR1 DFQATT and CDR2 SNEGSKA (reference sequence). The covered CDR3 bases are TGCAGTGCTGCTCCGGGACAGGCGAACACTGAA. Its translation is CSAAPGQANTE. From start to end, the CDR3 is CSAAPGQANTEAFF.

For this clone: From the germline J gene comes the end of the CDR3, since the read stops 3 residues before it. V is TRBV6-2 or TRBV6-3 and J is TRBJ2-3, with D possibly matching TRBD2 (6 bases). The CDR3 spans 13 residues. The germline CDR1 and CDR2 sequences are MNHEY and SVGEGT. Trimming stripped 0 bases from V and 6 bases from J, with 7 bases between. The DNA read from the CDR3 is TGTGCCAGCAGTTACTCTCGGGGGGATACG. Residues: CASSYSRGDT. The entire CDR3 protein reads CASSYSRGDTQYF.

Regarding this clone: The read ends 3 residues before the CDR3 terminus; that terminus is restored from the germline J gene. V gene TRBV28 combines with J gene TRBJ1-5, with a weak D call TRBD1 (5 bases). The germline V gene has CDR1 MDHEN and CDR2 SYDVKM. The CDR3 is 13 amino acids. Trimming pared 6 bases from V and 7 bases from J, leaving 13 bases between. Partial CDR3 DNA: TGTGCCAGCAGCCTCCTGCGGGGGCAGCCC. The encoded protein is CASSLLRGQP. The whole CDR3 is CASSLLRGQPQHF.

On this clone itself: The read stops 3 residues short of the end of the CDR3; the missing end is completed from the germline J gene. The rearrangement uses TRBV12-3 or TRBV12-4 and TRBJ2-4; TRBD1 matches 7 bases. V shed 6 bases and J 8 bases; nucleotides not matched to a gene: 4. CDR3 length: 12 amino acids. The CDR3 loop reads CASSYGTDIQYF. CDR3 DNA (partial): TGTGCCAGCAGCTACGGGACAGACATT.

In regard to this clone: The read ends 3 residues shy of where the CDR3 ends; the end is completed using the germline J gene. The rearrangement uses TRBV20-1 and TRBJ1-1, with TRBD1 matching 8 bases. The CDR3 extends over 12 amino acids. Germline lookup yields CDR1 DFQATT and CDR2 SNEGSKA (reference sequence). The J segment lost 1 base and the V segment lost 5 bases, leaving 0 bases of the junction unmatched. The CDR3 loop reads CSAGQGNTEAFF. Incomplete CDR3 DNA: TGCAGTGCTGGACAGGGGAACACTGAA.

A note on this clone: The read gets to within 3 residues of the CDR3 end, and the germline J gene fills in the rest. The chain has TRBV19 and TRBJ1-2; TRBD1 might be the D (6 bases). The CDR3 loop spans 17 amino acids. Germline V gene sequence: CDR1 LNHDA, CDR2 SQIVND (reference sequence). The CDR3 bases that were read are TGTGCCAGTAGTAGAGCGACAGACAGGCTGATCCCCTACGAC. It specifies CASSRATDRLIPYD. The complete CDR3 reads CASSRATDRLIPYDYTF. Based on the CDR3 plus reference TRBV19 and TRBJ1-2, the full variable domain is DGGITQSPKYLFRKEGQNVTLSCEQNLNHDAMYWYRQDPGQGLRLIYYSQIVNDFQKGDIAEGYSVSREKKESFPLTVTSAQKNPTAFYLCASSRATDRLIPYDYTFGSGTRLTVV.

With respect to this clone: The read gets to within 3 residues of the CDR3 end, and the germline J gene fills in the rest. The rearrangement links TRBV7-9 to TRBJ1-2; 8 bases match TRBD1. CDR3 size: 14 residues. Germline V gives CDR1 SEHNR, CDR2 FQNEAQ (reference sequence). The sequenced CDR3 bases are TGTGCCAGCAGCTTAGACAGGGGGACAGATACC. This sequence encodes CASSLDRGTDT. The whole CDR3 sequence reads CASSLDRGTDTYTF.

A note on this clone: The read terminates 3 residues before the CDR3 end, so the remaining end is supplied by the germline J gene. The chain is built from TRBV5-1 and TRBJ2-3; D is perhaps TRBD2 (6 bases). The germline CDR1 and CDR2 sequences are SGHRS and YFSETQ. Trimming removed 1 base at V and 6 bases at J, with 9 bases between. The CDR3 extends over 13 amino acids. CDR3 sequence: CASSLTSLDTQYF. Incomplete CDR3 DNA: TGCGCCAGCAGCTTGACTAGCTTGGATACG.

Notes on this clone: Read coverage stops 3 residues before the CDR3 terminus; the germline J gene supplies the remainder. J is TRBJ2-3 and V is TRBV28; D is undetermined. Trimming took 6 bases from V and 7 from J, leaving 17 bases between them. There are 14 residues in the CDR3. The germline CDR1 and CDR2 sequences are MDHEN and SYDVKM. CDR3 DNA, as far as it was read: TGTGCCAGCAGCTCTGGGCAGCCCGTTCATACG. This sequence encodes CASSSGQPVHT. The full CDR3 reads CASSSGQPVHTQYF.

Turning to this clone: The read is 3 residues too short to cover the CDR3 end, so that end is filled in from the germline J gene. This sequence joins TRBV6-4 and TRBJ2-1; 14 bases are a match to TRBD2. CDR1 is MRHNA, CDR2 SNTAGT, per germline. This CDR3 contains 15 residues. V lost 4 bases to trimming and J lost 7 bases; unmatched junction nucleotides: 3. CDR3 bases read: TGTGCCAGCAGTGGGACTAGCGGGGGGAATAATGAG. As protein: CASSGTSGGNNE. The full CDR3 sequence reads CASSGTSGGNNEQFF.

About this clone: The read is 3 residues too short to cover the CDR3 end, so that end is filled in from the germline J gene. The chain links TRBV7-3 to TRBJ2-1; 7 bases line up with TRBD1. Per the germline V gene, CDR1 is SGHTA and CDR2 is FQGTGA. After removal of 3 bases from V and 2 bases from J, the junction contained 4 bases not matched to a gene. This CDR3 has 15 residues. CDR3 DNA (partial): TGTGCCAGCAGCTTCCGGGACAGCCCCTACAATGAG. It codes for CASSFRDSPYNE. In full, the CDR3 is CASSFRDSPYNEQFF.

CDR3 sequence reads: CASSRRLAGSRTDTQYF. The sequenced part of the CDR3 DNA is TGTGCCAGTAGTAGGAGACTAGCGGGGAGCCGCACAGATACG. This rearrangement joins TRBV19 to TRBJ2-3; 11 nucleotides agree with TRBD2. The CDR3 extends 3 residues past the end of the read, so its final part is completed from the germline J gene. The V gene end was trimmed by 4 bases and the J gene end by 1 base; junction bases not matched to a gene: 7. This CDR3 comprises 17 residues. CDR1 is LNHDA, CDR2 SQIVND, per germline (reference sequence).

Turning to this clone: The read stops 3 residues short of the end of the CDR3; the missing end is completed from the germline J gene. The J gene is TRBJ1-1, the V gene TRBV29-1; D is unresolved. The CDR3 sequence is 12 residues long. The V end lost 7 bases, the J end lost 3 bases, and 12 bases lay between the germline ends. The germline V gene has CDR1 SQVTM and CDR2 ANQGSEA. The CDR3 reads CSATGRDTEAFF. CDR3 bases read: TGCAGCGCCACGGGGAGGGACACTGAA.

On this clone: The CDR3 goes on 3 residues after the read ends, and that part is filled in from the germline J gene. The V call is TRBV20-1, the J call TRBJ2-5, with TRBD2 matching over 9 bases. This CDR3 is 15 amino acids long. The V gene end was trimmed by 5 bases and the J gene end by 6 bases; junction bases not matched to a gene: 13. Germline V gene data show CDR1 as DFQATT and CDR2 as SNEGSKA (reference sequence). The sequenced CDR3 bases are TGCAGTGCTGTCTCTGGAGCGGGGGGCGGGAAGACC. Protein sequence: CSAVSGAGGGKT. The full CDR3 reads CSAVSGAGGGKTQYF.

In regard to this clone: The CDR3 end lies 3 residues beyond the end of the read and is filled in from the germline J gene. This chain joins TRBV28 and TRBJ1-2, with 7 nucleotides matching TRBD1. Germline V CDR1 and CDR2: MDHEN, SYDVKM. This CDR3 is 12 amino acids long. Partial CDR3 DNA: TGTGCCAGCACCTCAGGGGGAAAGGGC. Translation: CASTSGGKG. The entire CDR3 protein is CASTSGGKGYTF.

About this clone itself: The read terminates 3 residues before the CDR3 end, so the remaining end is supplied by the germline J gene. This chain links TRBV2 with TRBJ2-5; 11 nucleotides align to TRBD1. Trimming removed 4 bases from V and 7 bases from J; junction bases left unmatched: 5. This CDR3 region has 14 residues. Germline assignment: CDR1 SNHLY and CDR2 FYNNEI. CDR3 protein: CASSAGQGVGTQYF. The sequenced CDR3 bases are TGTGCCAGCAGTGCGGGACAGGGGGTTGGGACC.

Of note for this clone: The read terminates 3 residues ahead of where the CDR3 ends, so the germline J gene completes it. The V and J genes are TRBV20-1 and TRBJ2-3; 7 bases map to TRBD2. Germline CDR1 is DFQATT and CDR2 is SNEGSKA (reference sequence). CDR3 length equals 14 residues. The trim removed 2 bases at V and 3 bases at J, leaving 5 bases unmatched. The part of the CDR3 DNA that was read is TGCAGTGCTAGAAGCGGGGAGGGAACAGATACG. It is translated as CSARSGEGTDT. The whole CDR3 reads CSARSGEGTDTQYF.

In the case of this clone: The observed sequence ends 3 residues before the CDR3 terminus, with the missing tail filled in from the germline J gene. The rearrangement links TRBV9 to TRBJ2-5; 8 nucleotides match TRBD2. This CDR3 spans 16 amino acids. Per germline, CDR1 SGDLS and CDR2 YYNGEE. V lost 0 bases to trimming and J lost 1 base; unmatched junction nucleotides: 5. The chain's CDR3 is CASSVGKRGGQETQYF. Incomplete CDR3 DNA: TGTGCCAGCAGCGTAGGGAAACGGGGGGGCCAAGAGACC. Complete variable domain (other parts from reference TRBV9 and TRBJ2-5): DSGVTQTPKHLITATGQRVTLRCSPRSGDLSVYWYQQSLDQGLQFLIQYYNGEERAKGNILERFSAQQFPDLHSELNLSSLELGDSALYFCASSVGKRGGQETQYFGPGTRLLVL.

Note on this clone: The read gets to within 3 residues of the CDR3 end, and the germline J gene fills in the rest. The chain joins TRBV18 to TRBJ1-2; TRBD1 is a possible D gene (5 bases). The CDR3 has 15 residues. Germline-derived CDR1 and CDR2 are KGHSH and LQKENI. The DNA read from the CDR3 is TGTGCCAGCTCACCACCGAAGGGGCGTGCAGATACC. The encoded protein is CASSPPKGRADT. The full CDR3 sequence reads CASSPPKGRADTYTF.

In the case of this clone: The read is 3 residues too short to cover the CDR3 end, so that end is filled in from the germline J gene. The chain uses TRBV5-1 and TRBJ2-5, with D hard to call. CDR1 SGHRS and CDR2 YFSETQ come from the germline V gene. V was trimmed by 0 bases and J by 5 bases, leaving 14 bases between them. CDR3 length: 15 residues. CDR3 protein: CASSLEGQTVETQYF. CDR3 DNA, as far as it was read: TGCGCCAGCAGCTTGGAAGGTCAAACCGTGGAGACC.